One and the same sample provided the 13 T cell receptor beta chains below, sequenced in a study of STAT3 mutations in large granular lymphocyte leukemia. These TCRs' antigens remain unknown. Findings of the study overall: Every T-LGLL patient had at least one immunodominant TCRbeta clonotype.

Generated by immunoSEQ multiplex PCR, the TCRdb table keeps only in-frame clones and is missing some. The profile covers tens of thousands of clones, with more than 70% appearing a single time and 0.4% to 0.55% taken by the ten largest. Sequencing was done on a sample of PBMCs. All receptors come from a human donor with T large granular lymphocyte leukemia. Some clones in this sample may be carry-over from other donors' samples.

The V and J genes are TRBV18 and TRBJ2-5; 8 bases are shared with TRBD2. V trimming: 1 base; J trimming: 9 bases; junction bases outside the gene matches: 7. The germline V gene encodes CDR1 KGHSH and CDR2 LQKENI. The CDR3 consists of 14 residues. The CDR3 is CASSPQTSAQSQYF. The CDR3 nucleotides read TGTGCCAGCTCACCACAGACTAGCGCCCAGTCCCAGTACTTC.

This clone has only a few counts. J is TRBJ1-6 and V is TRBV27; D perhaps matches TRBD1 (5 bases). The CDR3 spans 15 residues. V lost 5 bases, J lost 5 bases, and 13 bases lay in between. Germline values: CDR1 MNHEY, CDR2 SMNVEV (reference sequence). The CDR3 DNA reads TGTGCCAGCAGTGCCGGGGCTCTGCATAATTCACCCCTCCACTTT. Its translation: CASSAGALHNSPLHF.

The genes are TRBV27 and TRBJ2-1; TRBD2 matches at 7 bases. The junction had 2 bases not matched to a gene; V was cut back by 2 bases and J by 1 base. CDR3 size: 15 residues. Germline V gives CDR1 MNHEY, CDR2 SMNVEV (reference sequence). The chain's CDR3 is CASSLRRESYNEQFF. The CDR3 DNA reads TGTGCCAGCAGTTTAAGGCGGGAGTCCTACAATGAGCAGTTCTTC.

The chain links TRBV29-1 to TRBJ1-2, with D hard to call. Trimming shortened V by 2 bases and J by 4 bases, and 8 bases separated the two germline ends. The CDR3 consists of 12 residues. Germline values: CDR1 SQVTM, CDR2 ANQGSEA. The CDR3 here is CSVERVGYGYTF. DNA of the CDR3: TGCAGCGTTGAAAGGGTGGGCTATGGCTACACCTTC.

The CDR3 reads CASAPGGELDTQYF. The CDR3, as DNA: TGCGCCAGTGCGCCGGGGGGGGAATTAGATACGCAGTATTTT. J is TRBJ2-3 and V is TRBV5-1; the match to TRBD2 covers 8 bases. Germline V gives CDR1 SGHRS, CDR2 YFSETQ. CDR3 length equals 14 residues. V was pared by 8 bases and J by 5 bases, with 10 bases of the junction left unmatched.

V gene TRBV6-5 combines with J gene TRBJ1-1, with D tentatively TRBD1 (6 bases). There are 13 residues in the CDR3. V was trimmed by 10 bases and J by 3 bases, leaving 15 bases between them. Germline values: CDR1 MNHEY, CDR2 SVGAGI. The CDR3 DNA follows: TGTGCCATTAGAGCGGGGGCCCACACTGAAGCTTTCTTT. Translating gives CAIRAGAHTEAFF.

The V and J genes are TRBV18 and TRBJ2-7; 7 bases are a match to TRBD2. The ends lost 5 bases at V and 0 bases at J; junction bases unmatched: 4. CDR3 size: 14 residues. The V gene's germline CDR1 is KGHSH and CDR2 LQKENI. This CDR3 reads CASSSREGSYEQYF. For the CDR3, the DNA is TGTGCCAGCTCATCTAGGGAGGGCTCCTACGAGCAGTACTTC.

J is TRBJ1-1 and V is TRBV7-9; 8 nucleotides line up with TRBD1. From germline, CDR1 is SEHNR and CDR2 FQNEAQ (reference sequence). The V and J ends lost 7 bases and 4 bases, in that order; junction bases with no gene match: 17. The CDR3 runs to 17 residues. The CDR3 coding sequence is TGTGCCAGCACCATTAAAGTAAGGGGCAGGGGGCCCACTGAAGCTTTCTTT. Amino acid sequence: CASTIKVRGRGPTEAFF.

The gene calls are TRBV7-9 and TRBJ1-6; TRBD1 is a possible D gene (5 bases). Germline V gives CDR1 SEHNR, CDR2 FQNEAQ (reference sequence). The V and J ends lost 5 bases and 7 bases respectively, with 9 bases between them. The CDR3 sequence is 13 residues long. DNA for the CDR3: TGTGCCAGCAGCCCCCAGGGAAATTCACCCCTCCACTTT. Its protein is CASSPQGNSPLHF.

V gene TRBV5-1 combines with J gene TRBJ2-2, with 7 bases matching TRBD2. Germline assignment: CDR1 SGHRS and CDR2 YFSETQ. The CDR3 runs to 15 residues. The trim removed 0 bases at V and 5 bases at J, leaving 4 bases unmatched. The CDR3 reads CASSLELARTGELFF. The CDR3 DNA sequence: TGCGCCAGCAGCTTGGAACTAGCGAGGACCGGGGAGCTGTTTTTT.

This chain connects TRBV4-1 to TRBJ1-2; the D gene is possibly TRBD1 (6 bases). Germline lookup yields CDR1 MGHRA and CDR2 YSYEKL. V dropped 0 bases and J dropped 7 bases, with 15 bases sitting between them. The CDR3 covers 15 residues. DNA of the CDR3: TGCGCCAGCAGCCAAGATCCATACGGGGACACTGGCTACACCTTC. This translates into CASSQDPYGDTGYTF.

The chain is built from TRBV21-1 and TRBJ2-7; the table calls TRBD2, which could not be checked here. TRBV21-1 is reported as a pseudogene. The CDR3 length is 16 residues. CDR3 region: CASSKEGGRGYYEQYV. The CDR3, as DNA: TGTGCCAGCAGCAAAGAGGGAGGGAGGGGGTACTACGAGCAGTACGTC.

This chain connects TRBV13 to TRBJ1-1; a possible D gene is TRBD1 (6 bases). Trimming took off 6 bases at V and 4 bases at J, with 15 bases between the two ends. CDR1 is PRHDT and CDR2 is FYEKMQ in the germline V gene (reference sequence). This CDR3 region has 14 residues. CDR3 bases: TGTGCCAGCAGACGTACAGGGTTGGGCACTGAAGCTTTCTTT. It specifies CASRRTGLGTEAFF.